Below, 18 T cell receptor beta chains from the same sample are listed, as sequenced in a study of CD8+CD57+ T cells in acquired aplastic anemia. CDR3 and TCR beta VDJ profiling relied on a genomic DNA template. TCRdb itself ran the reads through MiXCR, one entry per CDR3 protein. The sample lists about 130,000 distinct CDR3 sequences; roughly 50% were seen once. The sample taken for sequencing was sorted CD4+, CD8+, or CD8+CD57+ T cells (not recorded which) from PBMCs. All receptors derive from a human donor in good health, serving as a control.

For the CDR3, the DNA is TGTGCCAGCAGACCTACGGGCGGGAGCGTGAACACTGAAGCTTTCTTT. Amino acid sequence: CASRPTGGSVNTEAFF. The rearrangement links TRBV7-4 to TRBJ1-1; D ambiguous. Per the germline V gene, CDR1 is SGHVT and CDR2 is SQSDAQ. The CDR3 is 16 amino acids. Deletions cut 6 bases from V and 0 bases from J, with 17 bases between.

Many counts were recorded for this clonotype. This rearrangement joins TRBV5-8 to TRBJ1-4; 11 positions agree with TRBD1. The germline V gene has CDR1 SGHTS and CDR2 YDEGEE. After removal of 0 bases from V and 7 bases from J, the junction contained 2 bases not matched to a gene. This CDR3 contains 15 residues. CDR3 sequence (DNA): TGTGCCAGCAGCTTGGAGGGGACAGGGGGTGAAAAACTGTTTTTT. Translating gives CASSLEGTGGEKLFF.

The chain carries TRBV2 and TRBJ1-1, with D possibly being TRBD1 (5 bases). Trimming shortened V by 4 bases and J by 4 bases, and 13 bases separated the two germline ends. The CDR3 is made up of 14 amino acids. Germline lookup yields CDR1 SNHLY and CDR2 FYNNEI. CDR3 bases: TGTGCCAGCAGTGGAGCCAGGGCCTCCACTGAAGCTTTCTTT. It specifies CASSGARASTEAFF.

This clonotype occurred once. V gene TRBV13 combines with J gene TRBJ1-2, with TRBD1 as a possible D gene (6 bases). Germline loops: CDR1 PRHDT, CDR2 FYEKMQ (reference sequence). CDR3 length equals 13 residues. Trimming removed 0 bases from V and 8 bases from J, with 10 bases in between. The CDR3 loop is CASSLGGGQGYTF. DNA of the CDR3: TGTGCCAGCAGCTTAGGCGGGGGGCAAGGCTACACCTTC.

This clonotype was picked up many times. The CDR3 is CASSYPGPPDTQYF. CDR3 nucleotide sequence: TGTGCCAGCAGTTATCCGGGTCCTCCGGATACGCAGTATTTT. J is TRBJ2-3 and V is TRBV6-2 or TRBV6-3, with D uncertain. The germline V gene encodes CDR1 MNHEY and CDR2 SVGEGT. The CDR3 contains 14 residues. Trimming took off 3 bases at V and 6 bases at J, with 13 bases between the two ends.

This chain connects TRBV20-1 to TRBJ2-7; 7 bases match TRBD1. Trimming took 5 bases from V and 2 from J; bases not matched to a gene: 3. CDR1 and CDR2 from the germline V gene are DFQATT and SNEGSKA (reference sequence). The CDR3 is 12 residues long. The CDR3 DNA reads as TGCAGTGCTCCCGGGACAGCCTACGAGCAGTACTTC. This encodes CSAPGTAYEQYF.

The genes are TRBV3-1 and TRBJ1-1; D not certain. The V end lost 1 base, the J end lost 1 base, and 10 bases lay between the germline ends. The CDR3 extends over 15 amino acids. Germline-derived CDR1 and CDR2 are LGHDT and YNNKEL (reference sequence). CDR3 amino acids: CASSQGRVGNTEAFF. In nucleotides, the CDR3 is TGTGCCAGCAGCCAAGGGCGGGTTGGGAACACTGAAGCTTTCTTT.

The V gene is TRBV15, the J gene TRBJ2-7, with D perhaps matching TRBD1 or TRBD2 (5 bases each). The CDR3 has 16 amino acids. Germline values: CDR1 LNHNV, CDR2 YYDKDF (reference sequence). V gave up 1 base and J gave up 5 bases, with 18 bases separating them. CDR3 sequence (DNA): TGTGCCACCAGCAGAGTCTATCCGAGGTTGGGGGACGAGCAGTACTTC. This translates into CATSRVYPRLGDEQYF.

This clonotype was detected a few times. Germline and junction disagree at one end, which may indicate a read error. The V call is TRBV12-3 or TRBV12-4, the J call TRBJ1-2, with 7 bases matching TRBD1. This CDR3 has 16 residues. The CDR3 DNA follows: TGTGCCAGCAGCTTTAGGAGGACAGGAAGGAGCTATGGCAACACCTTC. As protein: CASSFRRTGRSYGNTF.

The chain carries TRBV25-1 and TRBJ2-3; 8 bases fit TRBD2. Germline trimming cut 6 bases from V and 6 bases from J; bases unmatched to any gene: 5. The germline V gene encodes CDR1 MGHDK and CDR2 SYGVNS. The CDR3 has 13 residues. This CDR3 is CASSWTSPDTQYF. CDR3 DNA sequence: TGTGCCAGCAGCTGGACTAGCCCCGATACGCAGTATTTT.

There are many counts of this clonotype. The rearrangement uses TRBV20-1 and TRBJ2-3; 9 positions agree with TRBD1. CDR3 length: 17 amino acids. The germline V gene encodes CDR1 DFQATT and CDR2 SNEGSKA (reference sequence). V dropped 6 bases and J dropped 0; count of bases not matched to a gene: 13. This chain's CDR3 is CSARGGPGQGSTDTQYF. Here the CDR3 DNA reads TGCAGTGCACGAGGGGGACCGGGACAGGGTAGCACAGATACGCAGTATTTT.

The chain is built from TRBV29-1 and TRBJ1-4; 8 bases match TRBD1. The J segment lost 7 bases and the V segment lost 5 bases, leaving 12 bases of the junction unmatched. The CDR3 is 15 amino acids. The germline gives CDR1 SQVTM, CDR2 ANQGSEA. The CDR3 DNA sequence: TGCAGCGTTCCCCGTGACAGGGGAATACGTGAAAAACTGTTTTTT. This codes for CSVPRDRGIREKLFF.

This clonotype was observed at least ten times. This rearrangement joins TRBV14 to TRBJ1-6; possible D gene TRBD1, 5 bases. With 5 bases removed from V and 9 bases from J, the gap between germline ends came to 11 bases. The CDR3 spans 13 residues. Per germline, CDR1 SGHDN and CDR2 FVKESK. CDR3 bases: TGTGCCAGCAGCTTAACAGGCAGTTCACCCCTCCACTTT. As protein: CASSLTGSSPLHF. Using reference TRBV14 and TRBJ1-6 for the parts outside the CDR3, the full variable domain is EAGVTQFPSHSVIEKGQTVTLRCDPISGHDNLYWYRRVMGKEIKFLLHFVKESKQDESGMPNNRFLAERTGGTYSTLKVQPAELEDSGVYFCASSLTGSSPLHFGNGTRLTVT.

The genes are TRBV11-2 and TRBJ1-6; tentative D call: TRBD1 (5 bases). The CDR3 runs 19 residues. Germline V gene data show CDR1 as SGHAT and CDR2 as FQNNGV. V lost 4 bases and J 4 bases, leaving 23 bases between the germline ends. The CDR3: CASSSPGQSGLGYNSPLHF. CDR3 bases: TGTGCCAGCAGCTCCCCGGGGCAGTCGGGGCTTGGGTATAATTCACCCCTCCACTTT. Based on the CDR3 plus reference TRBV11-2 and TRBJ1-6, the full variable domain is EAGVAQSPRYKIIEKRQSVAFWCNPISGHATLYWYQQILGQGPKLLIQFQNNGVVDDSQLPKDRFSAERLKGVDSTLKIQPAKLEDSAVYLCASSSPGQSGLGYNSPLHFGNGTRLTVT.

This clonotype has a count of ten or more. The chain links TRBV2 to TRBJ2-3; TRBD2 aligns across 7 bases. Germline-derived CDR1 and CDR2 are SNHLY and FYNNEI. CDR3 size: 14 residues. J was trimmed by 6 bases and V by 10 bases; bases with no gene match: 13. For the CDR3, the DNA is TGTGCCAACCGGAGGCGGGGGAGGGATGATACGCAGTATTTT. Translated, it gives CANRRRGRDDTQYF.

This clonotype was detected ten times or more. The rearrangement links TRBV30 to TRBJ1-1; D is undetermined. This CDR3 spans 14 amino acids. V was shortened by 1 base and J by 4 bases, with 13 bases between the two germline ends. Germline V gene data show CDR1 as GTSNPN and CDR2 as SVGIG (reference sequence). CDR3 loop: CAWSEGGVRTEAFF. For the CDR3, the DNA is TGTGCCTGGAGTGAGGGTGGGGTTCGCACTGAAGCTTTCTTT.

This clonotype was recorded many times. This rearrangement joins TRBV19 to TRBJ1-5; D is undetermined. The V end was cut by 5 bases, the J end by 0 bases, with 11 bases between. Germline V CDR1 and CDR2: LNHDA, SQIVND (reference sequence). The length of the CDR3 is 15 residues. The CDR3 DNA is TGTGCCAGTAGTTTGTCAGGCGATAGCAATCAGCCCCAGCATTTT. Protein product: CASSLSGDSNQPQHF. The whole variable domain, filled in from reference TRBV19 and TRBJ1-5, reads DGGITQSPKYLFRKEGQNVTLSCEQNLNHDAMYWYRQDPGQGLRLIYYSQIVNDFQKGDIAEGYSVSREKKESFPLTVTSAQKNPTAFYLCASSLSGDSNQPQHFGDGTRLSIL.

In this sample, this clonotype is medium-sized. V gene TRBV20-1 combines with J gene TRBJ2-7; perhaps TRBD1 as D (6 bases). Deletions cut 6 bases from V and 0 bases from J, with 18 bases between. The CDR3 has 15 residues. From germline, CDR1 is DFQATT and CDR2 SNEGSKA (reference sequence). DNA for the CDR3: TGCAGTGCCGCCCCAGGGGACCGAGGCTCCTACGAGCAGTACTTC. Protein: CSAAPGDRGSYEQYF.